This is a list of T cell receptor beta chains from one sample in a study of cytomegalovirus exposure and HLA in healthy donors. Method: immunoSEQ multiplex PCR; TCRdb's copy keeps in-frame clones and lacks some. The sample holds 130,000 or so clones, about 82% seen once. The sample consisted of PBMCs. The source of these receptors is a man between 25 and 39 years old in good health and CMV-seronegative. CDR3s include the opening cysteine and the closing phenylalanine or tryptophan. Fields, in order: CDR3 protein, CDR3 DNA, D gene, J gene, clone size, V gene. A D gene is named only where the DNA matches it firmly. Where a row states a size, it is once, few, many or the class of an expanded clone; other rows omit it.

CASSLATGGIYEQYF	TGCGCCAGCAGCTTGGCCACAGGGGGCATCTACGAGCAGTACTTC	TRBD1	TRBJ2-7	.	TRBV5-1
CASSLTGVMNTEVFF	TGTGCCAGCAGCCTGACAGGTGTTATGAACACTGAAGTTTTCTTT	.	TRBJ1-1	.	TRBV11-2
CAISSGLAGAAYEQYF	TGTGCCATCAGTTCCGGACTAGCGGGAGCAGCGTACGAGCAGTACTTC	TRBD2	TRBJ2-7	.	TRBV10-3
CASREVGVNEQYF	TGTGCCAGCAGGGAAGTGGGCGTGAACGAGCAGTACTTC	.	TRBJ2-7	.	TRBV2
CAIRDRDNQPQHF	TGTGCCATCAGGGACAGGGACAATCAGCCCCAGCATTTT	TRBD1	TRBJ1-5	few	TRBV10-3
CASRGQGEAFF	TGTGCCAGCAGGGGACAGGGAGAAGCTTTCTTT	TRBD1	TRBJ1-1	few	TRBV6-6
CASSRAAASGANVLTF	TGTGCCAGCAGCCGGGCAGCCGCCTCGGGGGCCAACGTCCTGACTTTC	.	TRBJ2-6	.	TRBV14
CASTTRETQYF	TGTGCCAGCACCACCCGGGAGACCCAGTACTTC	.	TRBJ2-5	.	TRBV28
CASSLGLGETQYF	TGTGCCAGCAGCTTGGGATTGGGCGAGACCCAGTACTTC	.	TRBJ2-5	.	TRBV5-6
CASSLEYRTYGYTF	TGTGCCAGCAGCTTAGAGTACAGGACCTATGGCTACACCTTC	.	TRBJ1-2	.	TRBV7-2
CASSLDPVGGWNGEQYF	TGTGCCAGCAGCTTAGATCCCGTGGGAGGGTGGAATGGCGAGCAGTACTTC	TRBD2	TRBJ2-7	.	TRBV11-2
CASSMTTTTTNEKLFF	TGTGCCAGCAGTATGACCACGACAACAACTAATGAAAAACTGTTTTTT	.	TRBJ1-4	few	TRBV28
CASSLVEGGYEKLFF	TGTGCCAGCAGCTTAGTAGAAGGGGGCTATGAAAAACTGTTTTTT	TRBD1	TRBJ1-4	.	TRBV7-2
CASSLFGVEAEAFF	TGTGCCAGCAGCTTGTTCGGTGTAGAGGCTGAAGCTTTCTTT	.	TRBJ1-1	.	TRBV5-4
CASSLSGGHTEAFF	TGTGCCAGCAGCTTATCAGGGGGGCACACTGAAGCTTTCTTT	TRBD1	TRBJ1-1	.	TRBV7-2
CASSQSRDSVGYTF	TGTGCCAGCAGCCAATCCAGGGACAGCGTTGGCTACACCTTC	TRBD1	TRBJ1-2	.	TRBV4-2
CASSISGAGGRETQYF	TGTGCCAGTAGTATTTCTGGAGCGGGGGGGCGAGAGACCCAGTACTTC	TRBD2	TRBJ2-5	.	TRBV19
CASRSSSGGAGYTGELFF	TGTGCCAGCAGAAGCTCTAGCGGGGGGGCCGGGTACACCGGGGAGCTGTTTTTT	TRBD2	TRBJ2-2	.	TRBV2
CASSLGTSGGAQDTQYF	TGTGCCAGCAGCTTAGGAACTAGCGGGGGGGCACAGGATACGCAGTATTTT	TRBD2	TRBJ2-3	.	TRBV7-9
CASSHGHVDEQYF	TGCGCCAGCAGTCACGGACACGTCGACGAGCAGTACTTC	.	TRBJ2-7	.	TRBV23-1
CASSLAPNEKLFF	TGCGCCAGCAGCTTGGCCCCGAATGAAAAACTGTTTTTT	.	TRBJ1-4	.	TRBV5-1
CASSPRVNTEAFF	TGCGCCAGCAGCCCCAGGGTAAACACTGAAGCTTTCTTT	.	TRBJ1-1	.	TRBV5-1
CASSKEGSGRAKYTEQYF	TGTGCCAGCAGCAAAGAGGGTAGCGGGAGGGCCAAGTACACCGAGCAGTACTTC	.	TRBJ2-7	.	TRBV21-1
CAISEPGLTDTQYF	TGTGCCATCAGTGAGCCCGGACTGACAGATACGCAGTATTTT	.	TRBJ2-3	.	TRBV10-3
CSVLGGDEKLFF	TGCAGCGTTCTGGGGGGGGACGAAAAACTGTTTTTT	.	TRBJ1-4	.	TRBV29-1
CAWSAESDAHVF	TGTGCCTGGAGCGCGGAGAGTGATGCCCACGTTTTT	.	TRBJ1-1	.	TRBV30
CASSRDMGADTQYF	TGCGCCAGCAGCCGCGACATGGGTGCCGATACGCAGTATTTT	.	TRBJ2-3	.	TRBV5-1
CASSRAGPIYEQYF	TGTGCCAGCAGCCGGGCGGGACCAATCTACGAGCAGTACTTC	.	TRBJ2-7	few	TRBV5-6
CASSGRQIMNTGELFF	TGTGCCAGCAGCGGGAGGCAGATAATGAACACCGGGGAGCTGTTTTTT	.	TRBJ2-2	.	TRBV5-4
CASSPFYNQPQHF	TGTGCCAGCAGCCCCTTCTACAATCAGCCCCAGCATTTT	.	TRBJ1-5	.	TRBV6-5
CAISESGETYSYNEQFF	TGTGCCATCAGTGAGTCTGGGGAGACTTACTCCTACAATGAGCAGTTCTTC	.	TRBJ2-1	.	TRBV10-3
CATQQGKGGYTF	TGTGCCACACAACAGGGGAAAGGTGGCTACACCTTC	TRBD1	TRBJ1-2	.	TRBV28
CASSSAGGLRYGANVLTF	TGCGCCAGCAGCTCAGCGGGGGGGCTAAGGTATGGGGCCAACGTCCTGACTTTC	TRBD2	TRBJ2-6	.	TRBV5-1
CASSQDGGVQPQHF	TGCGCCAGCAGCCAAGATGGGGGGGTTCAGCCCCAGCATTTT	.	TRBJ1-5	.	TRBV4-3
CSVVRPGHATDTQYF	TGCAGCGTTGTCCGACCGGGACACGCCACAGATACGCAGTATTTT	.	TRBJ2-3	.	TRBV29-1
CASSQDVGGGSYEQYF	TGCGCCAGCAGCCAAGATGTCGGGGGAGGCTCCTACGAGCAGTACTTC	.	TRBJ2-7	.	TRBV4-3
CATISGTSGSYEQYF	TGTGCCACCATCTCCGGGACTAGCGGGTCCTACGAGCAGTACTTC	TRBD2	TRBJ2-7	.	TRBV6-1
CASSPPRTVLGSPLHF	TGCGCCAGCAGCCCCCCCCGGACAGTATTGGGATCACCCCTCCACTTT	.	TRBJ1-6	.	TRBV5-1
CASSFQGVGGLTEAFF	TGTGCCAGCAGCTTTCAAGGAGTCGGGGGGCTGACTGAAGCTTTCTTT	.	TRBJ1-1	once	TRBV11-2
CASSFTALRQGNSNQPQHF	TGTGCCAGCAGCTTTACTGCTTTACGACAGGGTAATAGCAATCAGCCCCAGCATTTT	TRBD1	TRBJ1-5	.	TRBV28
CASMTGGLTDTQYF	TGTGCCAGCATGACAGGGGGCCTCACAGATACGCAGTATTTT	TRBD1	TRBJ2-3	once	TRBV7-9
CASGLGGGTGELFF	TGTGCCAGCGGGTTGGGGGGTGGCACCGGGGAGCTGTTTTTT	.	TRBJ2-2	.	TRBV2
CASRNSRGGTEAFF	TGTGCCAGCAGAAATTCGAGGGGGGGCACTGAAGCTTTCTTT	.	TRBJ1-1	few	TRBV6-5
CSVEVQDSYEQYF	TGCAGCGTTGAGGTACAGGACTCCTACGAGCAGTACTTC	.	TRBJ2-7	.	TRBV29-1
CASSMGLFGETQYF	TGTGCCAGTAGTATGGGACTCTTCGGGGAGACCCAGTACTTC	.	TRBJ2-5	.	TRBV19
CASSQVGREGWETQYF	TGCGCCAGCAGCCAAGTAGGGCGGGAGGGTTGGGAGACCCAGTACTTC	TRBD2	TRBJ2-5	.	TRBV4-3
CASSPGRANTEAFF	TGTGCCAGCAGCCCAGGGCGCGCGAACACTGAAGCTTTCTTT	.	TRBJ1-1	.	TRBV11-1
CASSQGSVSSYEQYF	TGCGCCAGCAGCCAAGGGAGTGTCTCCTCCTACGAGCAGTACTTC	.	TRBJ2-7	.	TRBV4-3
CASSLQGTGNQPQHF	TGTGCCAGCAGCCTACAGGGAACGGGCAATCAGCCCCAGCATTTT	.	TRBJ1-5	.	TRBV6-5
CASSFGGGNTEAFF	TGCGCCAGCAGCTTTGGGGGGGGGAACACTGAAGCTTTCTTT	.	TRBJ1-1	.	TRBV5-1
CASSSQGNTEAFF	TGTGCCAGCAGCTCACAGGGAAACACTGAAGCTTTCTTT	.	TRBJ1-1	.	TRBV7-2
CASLQTGDSGNTIYF	TGTGCCAGCCTCCAAACAGGGGATTCTGGAAACACCATATATTTT	TRBD1	TRBJ1-3	.	TRBV6-6
CASSQPGNEKLFF	TGTGCCAGCAGTCAACCGGGTAATGAAAAACTGTTTTTT	.	TRBJ1-4	.	TRBV6-5
CASSLRDRAVNGYTF	TGTGCCAGCAGTCTCCGGGACAGGGCGGTGAATGGCTACACCTTC	TRBD1	TRBJ1-2	.	TRBV27
CASSQDWGTSGEKLFF	TGCGCCAGCAGCCAAGATTGGGGTACCTCAGGGGAAAAACTGTTTTTT	.	TRBJ1-4	.	TRBV4-3
CATSRYTSTDTQYF	TGTGCCACCAGCAGATATACAAGCACAGATACGCAGTATTTT	.	TRBJ2-3	.	TRBV15
CASSLDPSRRGAFF	TGTGCCAGCAGCTTAGATCCCAGTCGGAGGGGAGCTTTCTTT	.	TRBJ1-1	.	TRBV7-8
CASSYRTGTSGVSYNEQFF	TGTGCCAGCAGCTATCGGACCGGGACTAGCGGGGTCTCCTACAATGAGCAGTTCTTC	TRBD2	TRBJ2-1	.	TRBV7-9
CASRGSGSVADTQYF	TGTGCCAGCAGAGGGAGCGGGAGTGTAGCAGATACGCAGTATTTT	TRBD2	TRBJ2-3	.	TRBV9
CASSLDNEQFF	TGCGCCAGCAGCCTCGACAATGAGCAGTTCTTC	.	TRBJ2-1	.	TRBV5-1